These 6 T cell receptor beta chains were sequenced from one sample in a study of beta chain features in type 1 diabetes (dated by TCRdb to the late 2010s). What the work shows at the level of the full study, not this receptor alone: A moderate but significant shortening of TCRB CDR3 length was observed in type 1 diabetes patients in all four CD4+ subsets.

Their cognate antigens are unknown. Library creation used the immunoSEQ multiplex PCR assay. The entire isolated RNA was reverse transcribed using the High Capacity cDNA Reverse Transcription Kit, and thus expressed TCRB transcripts were sequenced. TCRdb stores this immuneACCESS table with in-frame sequences only. Part of the clones is absent; in the studies checked, under half of the shortfall reflects unresolved V genes, and no reason is known for the rest. For this sample there are about 280,000 clones; roughly 15% appear just once. The ten largest clones represent roughly 0.015% of the sample. The sample was naive CD4+ T cells from blood. In the paper's terms, the cell subset or site label means: true naive CD4+ T cells. The receptor source for this set is a man younger than 35 with type 1 diabetes.

This clone appeared a few times. The J gene is TRBJ2-7, the V gene TRBV23-1; possible D gene TRBD1, 5 bases. TRBV23-1 is an open reading frame, and its role is uncertain. This CDR3 contains 15 residues. Trimming took off 1 base at V and 2 bases at J, with 12 bases between the two ends. The CDR3 loop reads CASSQLDTEPYEQYF. CDR3 nucleotide sequence: TGCGCCAGCAGTCAATTGGACACGGAGCCCTACGAGCAGTACTTC.

This clone showed up just a few times. This chain links TRBV7-2 with TRBJ1-1, with 10 bases identical to TRBD1. The V gene end was trimmed by 8 bases and the J gene end by 3 bases; junction bases not matched to a gene: 6. Germline-derived CDR1 and CDR2 are SGHTA and FQGNSA. CDR3 length: 14 residues. As DNA, the CDR3 is TGTGCCAGCGTTCGGGACAGGGGAGACACTGAAGCTTTCTTT. This encodes CASVRDRGDTEAFF.

This clone showed up just a few times. The rearrangement joins TRBV30 to TRBJ2-7, with TRBD2 as a possible D gene (7 bases). This CDR3 has 14 residues. Trimming removed 2 bases at V and 7 bases at J, with 18 bases between. Germline CDR1 GTSNPN, CDR2 SVGIG (reference sequence). The CDR3 coding sequence is TGTGCCTGGAGTAGGGGGGGTCCAGGACGGGAGCAGTACTTC. Translated, it gives CAWSRGGPGREQYF.

Turning to this clone: The junction departs from the called germline gene at one end, perhaps through a read error. The genes are TRBV7-9 and TRBJ2-3, with 12 positions matching TRBD2. The CDR3 consists of 15 residues. The germline CDR1 and CDR2 sequences are SEHNR and FQNEAQ (reference sequence). The DNA for the CDR3 is TGTGCCAGCAGCCTAGCGGGGGGGCCAGAAGATACGCAGTATTTT. This gives the protein CASSLAGGPEDTQYF.

The J gene is TRBJ2-7, the V gene TRBV19; 11 bases are a match to TRBD1. Germline lookup yields CDR1 LNHDA and CDR2 SQIVND (reference sequence). Trimming cost V 5 bases and J 1 base; bases outside gene matches: 4. The CDR3 totals 15 residues. The CDR3 region is CASSDRDRGSYEQYF. CDR3 nucleotides: TGTGCCAGTAGTGACAGGGACAGGGGGTCCTACGAGCAGTACTTC.

This clone was picked up a small number of times. The rearrangement uses TRBV7-2 and TRBJ2-1; 8 positions agree with TRBD1. The CDR3 covers 14 residues. Germline V lookup: CDR1 SGHTA, CDR2 FQGNSA. V was pared by 5 bases and J by 8 bases, with 8 bases of the junction left unmatched. CDR3 sequence: CASSKDRDLDEQFF. The CDR3 DNA is TGTGCCAGCAGCAAGGACAGGGACCTAGATGAGCAGTTCTTC. Combining the CDR3 with reference TRBV7-2 and TRBJ2-1 gives the whole variable domain GAGVSQSPSNKVTEKGKDVELRCDPISGHTALYWYRQSLGQGLEFLIYFQGNSAPDKSGLPSDRFSAERTGGSVSTLTIQRTQQEDSAVYLCASSKDRDLDEQFFGPGTRLTVL.